A single sample is the source of the 2 T cell receptor beta chains below, sequenced in a study of CD8 T cells in ankylosing spondylitis. A single record per CDR3 protein comes from TCRdb applying MiXCR to the 5' RACE reads. Seen here are around 220,000 distinct CDR3 sequences, 10% to 13% observed once, and the top ten hold approximately 20%. The specimen was blood, either unsorted or a sorted T cell fraction (not recorded which). The receptors were gathered from a male donor with ankylosing spondylitis or in good health (not recorded which).

This clonotype was counted between two and nine times. The chain has TRBV3-1 and TRBJ2-2; possibly TRBD1 for D (5 bases). Trimming stripped 9 bases from V and 3 bases from J, with 11 bases between. Germline assignment: CDR1 LGHDT and CDR2 YNNKEL (reference sequence). The length of the CDR3 is 13 residues. CDR3: CASAGWDTGELFF. In nucleotides, the CDR3 is TGTGCCAGTGCAGGGTGGGACACCGGGGAGCTGTTTTTT.

The chain combines TRBV7-9 with TRBJ2-1, with D possibly being TRBD1 (7 bases). Trimming stripped 5 bases from V and 6 bases from J, with 14 bases between. There are 14 residues in the CDR3. Germline-derived CDR1 and CDR2 are SEHNR and FQNEAQ (reference sequence). The DNA for the CDR3 is TGTGCCAGCAGCAGACAGGGAGCGGGCAATGAGCAGTTCTTC. It yields the protein CASSRQGAGNEQFF.